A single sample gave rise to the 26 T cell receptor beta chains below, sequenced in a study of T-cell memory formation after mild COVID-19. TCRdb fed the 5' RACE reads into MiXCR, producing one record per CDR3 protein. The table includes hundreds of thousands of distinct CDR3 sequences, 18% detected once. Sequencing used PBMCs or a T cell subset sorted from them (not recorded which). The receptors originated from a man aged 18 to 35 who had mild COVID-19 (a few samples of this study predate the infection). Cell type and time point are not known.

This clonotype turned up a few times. The DNA of the CDR3 is TGTGCCAGCAGTTACGGGGGTCCCAAAAACATTCAGTACTTC. Protein: CASSYGGPKNIQYF. The rearrangement uses TRBV6-2 or TRBV6-3 and TRBJ2-4; possibly TRBD1 or TRBD2 for D (5 bases each). Trimming left V 2 bases short and J 2 bases short, with 7 bases between. Germline V gives CDR1 MNHEY, CDR2 SVGEGT. The CDR3 contains 14 residues.

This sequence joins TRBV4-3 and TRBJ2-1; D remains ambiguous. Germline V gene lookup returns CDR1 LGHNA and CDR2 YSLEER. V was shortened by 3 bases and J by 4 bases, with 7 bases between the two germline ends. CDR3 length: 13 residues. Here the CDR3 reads CASSQRFYNEQFF. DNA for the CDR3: TGCGCCAGCAGCCAGCGGTTTTACAATGAGCAGTTCTTC.

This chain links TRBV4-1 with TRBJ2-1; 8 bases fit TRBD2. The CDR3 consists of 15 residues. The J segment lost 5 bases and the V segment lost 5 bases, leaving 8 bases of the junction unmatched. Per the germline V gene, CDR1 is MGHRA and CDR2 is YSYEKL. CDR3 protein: CASSSTGGGNNEQFF. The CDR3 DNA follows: TGCGCCAGCAGCTCCACGGGCGGGGGGAACAATGAGCAGTTCTTC.

The CDR3 spells CASSLLQSEAFF. The CDR3 bases are TGTGCCAGCAGTTTGCTGCAGAGTGAAGCTTTCTTT. This chain uses TRBV28 with TRBJ1-1; D gene uncertain. The CDR3 totals 12 residues. Germline loops: CDR1 MDHEN, CDR2 SYDVKM. V dropped 3 bases and J dropped 7 bases, with 9 bases sitting between them.

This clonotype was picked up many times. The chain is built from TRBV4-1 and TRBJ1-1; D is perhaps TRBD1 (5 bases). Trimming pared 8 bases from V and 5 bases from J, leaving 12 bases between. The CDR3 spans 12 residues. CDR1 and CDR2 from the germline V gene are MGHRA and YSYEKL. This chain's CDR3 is CASLDGGTEAFF. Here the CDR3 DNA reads TGCGCCAGCCTAGATGGGGGAACTGAAGCTTTCTTT.

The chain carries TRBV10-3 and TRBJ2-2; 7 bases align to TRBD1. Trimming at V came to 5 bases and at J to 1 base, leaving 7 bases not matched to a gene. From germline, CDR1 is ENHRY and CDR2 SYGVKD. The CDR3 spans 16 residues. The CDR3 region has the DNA TGTGCCATCAGTACGATCAGGGGGTTGAACACCGGGGAGCTGTTTTTT. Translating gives CAISTIRGLNTGELFF.

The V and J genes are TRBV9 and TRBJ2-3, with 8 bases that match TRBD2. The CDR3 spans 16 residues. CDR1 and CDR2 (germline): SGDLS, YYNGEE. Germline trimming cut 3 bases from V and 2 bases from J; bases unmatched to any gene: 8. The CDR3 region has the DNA TGTGCCAGCAGCGAAACCAGCGGGGGAGACACAGATACGCAGTATTTT. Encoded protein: CASSETSGGDTDTQYF. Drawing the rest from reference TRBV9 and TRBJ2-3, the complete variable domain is DSGVTQTPKHLITATGQRVTLRCSPRSGDLSVYWYQQSLDQGLQFLIQYYNGEERAKGNILERFSAQQFPDLHSELNLSSLELGDSALYFCASSETSGGDTDTQYFGPGTRLTVL.

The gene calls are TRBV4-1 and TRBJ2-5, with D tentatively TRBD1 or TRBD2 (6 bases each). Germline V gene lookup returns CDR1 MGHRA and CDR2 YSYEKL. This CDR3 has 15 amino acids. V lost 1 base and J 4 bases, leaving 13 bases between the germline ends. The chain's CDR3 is CASSQGTGAAETQYF. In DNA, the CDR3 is TGCGCCAGCAGCCAAGGCACGGGGGCTGCAGAGACCCAGTACTTC.

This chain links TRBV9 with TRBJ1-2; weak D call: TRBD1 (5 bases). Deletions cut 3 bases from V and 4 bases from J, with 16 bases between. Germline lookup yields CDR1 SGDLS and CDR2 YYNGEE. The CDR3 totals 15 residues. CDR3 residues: CASSGRDSPPYGYTF. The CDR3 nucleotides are TGTGCCAGCAGCGGAAGAGACAGCCCACCCTATGGCTACACCTTC.

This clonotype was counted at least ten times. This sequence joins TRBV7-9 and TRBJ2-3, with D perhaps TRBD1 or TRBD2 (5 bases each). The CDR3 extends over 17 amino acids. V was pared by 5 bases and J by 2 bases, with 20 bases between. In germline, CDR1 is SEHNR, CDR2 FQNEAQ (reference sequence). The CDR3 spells CASSPVSQGRDTDTQYF. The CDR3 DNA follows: TGTGCCAGCAGCCCCGTTAGCCAGGGTCGGGACACAGATACGCAGTATTTT.

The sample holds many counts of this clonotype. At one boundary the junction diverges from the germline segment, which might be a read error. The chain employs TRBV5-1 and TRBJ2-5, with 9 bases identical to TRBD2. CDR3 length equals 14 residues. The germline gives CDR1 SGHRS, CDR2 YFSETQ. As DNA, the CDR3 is TGTGCCAGCAGCTTGGCGGGGGGGCAAGAGACCCAGTACTTC. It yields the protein CASSLAGGQETQYF.

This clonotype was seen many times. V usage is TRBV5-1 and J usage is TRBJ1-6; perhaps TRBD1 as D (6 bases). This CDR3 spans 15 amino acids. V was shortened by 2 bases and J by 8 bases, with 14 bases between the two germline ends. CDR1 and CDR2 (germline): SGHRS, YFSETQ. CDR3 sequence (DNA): TGCGCCAGCAGCTTCGTCGGGGGCTCGGATTCACCCCTCCACTTT. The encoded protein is CASSFVGGSDSPLHF.

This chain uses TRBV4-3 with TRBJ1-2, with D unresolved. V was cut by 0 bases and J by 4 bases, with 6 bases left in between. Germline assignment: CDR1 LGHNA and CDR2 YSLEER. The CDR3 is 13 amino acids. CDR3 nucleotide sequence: TGCGCCAGCAGCCAAGACCAGGTCTATGGCTACACCTTC. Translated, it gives CASSQDQVYGYTF.

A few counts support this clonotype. CDR3 coding DNA: TGTGCCAGCAGCTTAATTACCCTAGTTTACTCTGGAAACACCATATATTTT. It translates to CASSLITLVYSGNTIYF. This chain links TRBV7-9 with TRBJ1-3; D gene ambiguous. Per germline, CDR1 SEHNR and CDR2 FQNEAQ (reference sequence). The CDR3 has 17 residues. V dropped 2 bases and J dropped 0 bases, with 14 bases sitting between them.

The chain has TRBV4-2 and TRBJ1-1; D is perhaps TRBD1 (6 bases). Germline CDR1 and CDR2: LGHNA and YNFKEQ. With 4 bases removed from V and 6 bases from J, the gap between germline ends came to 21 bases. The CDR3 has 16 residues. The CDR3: CASSRTKGESMSEAFF. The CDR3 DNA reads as TGTGCCAGCAGCCGAACTAAGGGGGAATCGATGTCTGAAGCTTTCTTT.

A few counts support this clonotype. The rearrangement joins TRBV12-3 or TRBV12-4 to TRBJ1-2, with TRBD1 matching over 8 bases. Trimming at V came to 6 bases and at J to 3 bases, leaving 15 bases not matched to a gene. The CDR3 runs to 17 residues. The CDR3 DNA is TGTGCCAGCAGGAAAGACCTGGGACAGGTGGGCGACTATGGCTACACCTTC. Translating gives CASRKDLGQVGDYGYTF.

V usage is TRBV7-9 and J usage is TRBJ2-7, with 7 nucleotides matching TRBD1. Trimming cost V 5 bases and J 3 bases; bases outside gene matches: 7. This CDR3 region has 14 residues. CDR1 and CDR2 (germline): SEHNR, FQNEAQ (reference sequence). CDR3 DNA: TGTGCCAGCAGCCTAGGGACAGCGAGCTACGAGCAGTACGTC. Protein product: CASSLGTASYEQYV.

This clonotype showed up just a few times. The CDR3 sequence is CASSQGWGRNTGELFF. Written as DNA, the CDR3 is TGCGCCAGCAGCCAAGGTTGGGGACGAAACACCGGGGAGCTGTTTTTT. The chain has TRBV4-3 and TRBJ2-2; D possibly uses TRBD1 or TRBD2 (5 bases each). With 1 base removed from V and 2 bases from J, the gap between germline ends came to 11 bases. Germline V gives CDR1 LGHNA, CDR2 YSLEER. CDR3 size: 16 residues.

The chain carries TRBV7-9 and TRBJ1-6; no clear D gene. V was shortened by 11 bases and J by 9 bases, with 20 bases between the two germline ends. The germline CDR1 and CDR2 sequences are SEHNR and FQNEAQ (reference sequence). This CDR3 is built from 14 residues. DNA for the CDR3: TGTGCCTCGGGGTATGCGGTTCGGGGTTCACCCCTCCACTTT. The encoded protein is CASGYAVRGSPLHF.

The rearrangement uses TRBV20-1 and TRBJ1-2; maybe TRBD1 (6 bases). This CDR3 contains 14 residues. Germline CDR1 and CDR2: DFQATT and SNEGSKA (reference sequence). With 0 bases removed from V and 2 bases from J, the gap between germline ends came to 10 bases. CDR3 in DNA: TGCAGTGCTAGAGAGGGGGCGGGAAACTATGGCTACACCTTC. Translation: CSAREGAGNYGYTF.

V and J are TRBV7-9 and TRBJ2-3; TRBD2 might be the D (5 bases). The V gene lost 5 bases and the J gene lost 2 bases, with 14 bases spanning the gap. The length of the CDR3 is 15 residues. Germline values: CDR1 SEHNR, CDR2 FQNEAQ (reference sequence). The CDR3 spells CASSITAGVTDTQYF. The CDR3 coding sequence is TGTGCCAGCAGCATCACCGCCGGGGTCACAGATACGCAGTATTTT.

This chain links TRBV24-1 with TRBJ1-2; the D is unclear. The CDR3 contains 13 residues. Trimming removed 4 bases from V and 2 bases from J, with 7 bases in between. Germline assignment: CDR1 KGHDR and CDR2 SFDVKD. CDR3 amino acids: CATSDDGNYGYTF. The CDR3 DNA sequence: TGTGCCACCAGTGACGACGGAAACTATGGCTACACCTTC.

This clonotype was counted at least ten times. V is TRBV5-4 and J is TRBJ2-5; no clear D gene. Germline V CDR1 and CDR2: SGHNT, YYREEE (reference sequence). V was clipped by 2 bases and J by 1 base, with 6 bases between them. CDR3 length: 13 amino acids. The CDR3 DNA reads TGTGCCAGCAGCTTTCGGGTCCAAGAGACCCAGTACTTC. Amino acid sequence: CASSFRVQETQYF.

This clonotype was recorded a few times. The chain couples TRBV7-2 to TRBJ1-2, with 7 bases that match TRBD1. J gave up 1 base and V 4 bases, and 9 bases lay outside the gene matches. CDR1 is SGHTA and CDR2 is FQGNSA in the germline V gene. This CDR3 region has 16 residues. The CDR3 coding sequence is TGTGCCAGCAGCTCAGGGGGAGGGGTGTTTAACTATGGCTACACCTTC. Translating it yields CASSSGGGVFNYGYTF.

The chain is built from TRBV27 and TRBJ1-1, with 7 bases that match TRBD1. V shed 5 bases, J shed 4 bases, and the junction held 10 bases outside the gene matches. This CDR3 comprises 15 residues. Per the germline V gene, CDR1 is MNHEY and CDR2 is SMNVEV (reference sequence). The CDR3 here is CASSPGDSSSTEAFF. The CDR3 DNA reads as TGTGCCAGCAGTCCCGGGGACAGTTCGAGCACTGAAGCTTTCTTT.

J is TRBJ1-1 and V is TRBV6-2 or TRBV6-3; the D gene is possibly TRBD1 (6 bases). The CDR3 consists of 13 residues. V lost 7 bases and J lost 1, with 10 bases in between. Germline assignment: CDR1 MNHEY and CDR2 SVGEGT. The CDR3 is CASTLTGNTEAFF. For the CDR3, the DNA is TGTGCCAGCACTCTGACAGGGAACACTGAAGCTTTCTTT.